One sample yielded the 29 T cell receptor beta chains listed below, sequenced in a study of identical twins. TCRdb analysed the 5' RACE reads with MiXCR anew, one entry per CDR3 protein. The sample lists some 300,000 distinct CDR3 sequences, approximately 13% occurring once. These data were likewise used in another study, on yellow fever vaccine responses in identical twins.

The sequenced sample consisted of CD8+ T cells sorted from blood. All receptors come from a woman between 18 and 29 years old in good health.

This clonotype has a handful of counts. The chain carries TRBV9 and TRBJ2-1; TRBD1 matches 10 bases. From germline, CDR1 is SGDLS and CDR2 YYNGEE. V gave up 1 base and J gave up 5 bases; unmatched junction bases: 6. CDR3 length equals 16 residues. This CDR3 reads CASSVRGQGIDNEQFF. The CDR3 nucleotides read TGTGCCAGCAGCGTACGGGGACAGGGGATTGACAATGAGCAGTTCTTC.

V and J are TRBV3-1 and TRBJ2-1; 10 nucleotides match TRBD1. The germline V gene has CDR1 LGHDT and CDR2 YNNKEL (reference sequence). The CDR3 runs 15 residues. Trimming took 7 bases from V and 7 from J; bases not matched to a gene: 10. CDR3: CASTPGTGVWNEQFF. The DNA for the CDR3 is TGTGCCAGCACCCCCGGGACAGGGGTTTGGAATGAGCAGTTCTTC.

There are many counts of this clonotype. This chain joins TRBV7-3 and TRBJ2-3; tentatively, D is TRBD2 (5 bases). CDR1 SGHTA and CDR2 FQGTGA come from the germline V gene. Trimming cost V 2 bases and J 1 base, with 10 bases left between them. This CDR3 spans 15 amino acids. CDR3 coding DNA: TGTGCCAGCAGCTTACGTCCGGAGGGCACAGATACGCAGTATTTT. This gives the protein CASSLRPEGTDTQYF.

The genes are TRBV10-3 and TRBJ1-1; D gene uncertain. Germline V gives CDR1 ENHRY, CDR2 SYGVKD. The CDR3 sequence is 14 residues long. The V end lost 6 bases, the J end lost 0 bases, and 11 bases lay between the germline ends. This CDR3 is CAIRRPDLNTEAFF. The CDR3 region has the DNA TGTGCCATCAGGAGGCCGGACCTGAACACTGAAGCTTTCTTT.

A few counts support this clonotype. This chain joins TRBV2 and TRBJ1-6; D is perhaps TRBD1 (5 bases). V lost 9 bases and J lost 10, with 22 bases in between. Germline V CDR1 and CDR2: SNHLY, FYNNEI. The CDR3 loop spans 15 amino acids. The CDR3 coding sequence is TGTGCCAGAGAATTGAATGGGGGAACGGGATCACCCCTCCACTTT. Encoded protein: CARELNGGTGSPLHF.

This clonotype turned up a few times. The V call is TRBV11-1, the J call TRBJ2-1, with D perhaps matching TRBD1 (5 bases). In germline, CDR1 is SGHAT, CDR2 FQDESV (reference sequence). With 3 bases removed from V and 15 bases from J, the gap between germline ends came to 24 bases. The CDR3 covers 15 residues. The CDR3 here is CASSFWQGISQIPFF. In DNA form, the CDR3 reads TGTGCCAGCAGCTTTTGGCAGGGCATATCCCAAATCCCGTTCTTC.

This sequence joins TRBV15 and TRBJ2-7, with D perhaps matching TRBD2 (6 bases). The length of the CDR3 is 15 residues. Germline CDR1 and CDR2: LNHNV and YYDKDF (reference sequence). The V and J ends lost 5 bases and 0 bases respectively, with 14 bases between them. The CDR3 nucleotides read TGTGCCACCAGCCAAGGGACTGCTAGCTCCTACGAGCAGTACGTC. This sequence encodes CATSQGTASSYEQYV.

This clonotype appeared a few times. This chain joins TRBV11-2 and TRBJ2-7; 11 bases are shared with TRBD2. Germline CDR1 is SGHAT and CDR2 is FQNNGV. This CDR3 is built from 16 residues. Losses at the gene ends were 4 bases for V and 6 bases for J; bases not matched to a gene: 11. The DNA for the CDR3 is TGTGCCAGCAGCTCAGGGGTTAGCGGGAGGGCGTTCGAGCAGTACTTC. Translated, it gives CASSSGVSGRAFEQYF.

This clonotype was counted a few times. The chain has TRBV20-1 and TRBJ2-5; TRBD2 agrees at 12 bases. This CDR3 contains 14 residues. Germline CDR1 is DFQATT and CDR2 is SNEGSKA (reference sequence). J was trimmed by 4 bases and V by 2 bases; bases with no gene match: 2. CDR3 sequence (DNA): TGCAGTGCTAGACTAGCGGGGGGGCGAGAGACCCAGTACTTC. Protein: CSARLAGGRETQYF.

The V gene is TRBV5-1, the J gene TRBJ2-3, with 8 bases aligning to TRBD1. Per germline, CDR1 SGHRS and CDR2 YFSETQ. This CDR3 is 17 amino acids long. Trimming at V came to 4 bases and at J to 5 bases, leaving 15 bases not matched to a gene. In DNA form, the CDR3 reads TGCGCCAGCAGCCGCACCCGAGACAGGGGTTGGGAAGATACGCAGTATTTT. As protein: CASSRTRDRGWEDTQYF.

The chain links TRBV27 to TRBJ1-2, with D unclear. Germline CDR1 and CDR2: MNHEY and SMNVEV (reference sequence). This CDR3 spans 14 amino acids. Trimming left V 0 bases short and J 3 bases short, with 8 bases between. CDR3 nucleotides: TGTGCCAGCAGTTTATCCCTTGGGCACTATGGCTACACCTTC. Its protein is CASSLSLGHYGYTF.

V gene TRBV5-6 combines with J gene TRBJ1-1, with D hard to call. Trimming pared 1 base from V and 1 base from J, leaving 8 bases between. CDR3 length: 14 residues. In germline, CDR1 is SGHDT, CDR2 YYEEEE. This CDR3 reads CASSLTERNTEAFF. In nucleotides, the CDR3 is TGTGCCAGCAGCTTGACAGAGAGGAACACTGAAGCTTTCTTT.

This clonotype occurred a few times. The V and J genes are TRBV11-3 and TRBJ2-1, with D uncertain. V was cut by 9 bases and J by 8 bases, with 14 bases left in between. Germline CDR1 is SGHNT and CDR2 is YENEEA. This CDR3 is 12 amino acids long. Here the CDR3 DNA reads TGTGCCAGTAACTTGGTAGGCTATGAGCAGTTCTTC. Amino acids: CASNLVGYEQFF.

Ten or more counts support this clonotype. The chain combines TRBV10-3 with TRBJ2-7; 9 nucleotides agree with TRBD2. The trim removed 4 bases at V and 3 bases at J, leaving 19 bases unmatched. The CDR3 extends over 19 amino acids. In germline, CDR1 is ENHRY, CDR2 SYGVKD. The chain's CDR3 is CAISVGISGSLARYYEQYF. In DNA, the CDR3 is TGTGCCATCAGTGTTGGGATTAGCGGGAGCTTAGCCAGATACTACGAGCAGTACTTC.

This clonotype was seen more than once but under ten times. The rearrangement joins TRBV10-1 to TRBJ2-2; 13 bases match TRBD2. Germline loops: CDR1 WNHNN, CDR2 SYGVQD (reference sequence). Losses at the gene ends were 10 bases for V and 2 bases for J; bases not matched to a gene: 16. The CDR3 is made up of 19 amino acids. The CDR3 nucleotides are TGCGCCAACTGCCAACGGACTAGCGGGGGCCGAACCAACACCGGGGAGCTGTTTTTT. The encoded protein is CANCQRTSGGRTNTGELFF.

The gene calls are TRBV28 and TRBJ1-6, with unresolved D. This CDR3 spans 14 amino acids. CDR1 MDHEN and CDR2 SYDVKM come from the germline V gene. The V gene lost 5 bases and the J gene lost 6 bases, with 11 bases spanning the gap. The CDR3 DNA reads TGTGCCAGCAGTCCCGTGGGCCGTAATTCACCCCTCCACTTT. It specifies CASSPVGRNSPLHF.

This clonotype has more than one count but fewer than ten. This rearrangement joins TRBV3-1 to TRBJ1-5, with 7 bases identical to TRBD1. With V trimmed by 1 base and J by 9 bases, 12 bases remained unmatched. CDR1 and CDR2 (germline): LGHDT, YNNKEL (reference sequence). This CDR3 region has 16 residues. The CDR3 sequence: CASSQAGQRPPGPQHF. The CDR3 DNA sequence: TGTGCCAGCAGCCAAGCGGGACAGAGGCCCCCGGGGCCCCAGCATTTT.

The chain employs TRBV5-8 and TRBJ1-1; D is uncertain. This CDR3 is 16 amino acids long. Trimming left V 4 bases short and J 4 bases short, with 20 bases between. Germline CDR1 reads SGHTS; CDR2 reads YDEGEE. CDR3 in DNA: TGTGCCAGCAGCGTGGATCGCGGAGGGAGGATCACTGAAGCTTTCTTT. It yields the protein CASSVDRGGRITEAFF. The whole variable domain, remainder taken from reference TRBV5-8 and TRBJ1-1, is EAGVTQSPTHLIKTRGQQATLRCSPISGHTSVYWYQQALGLGLQFLLWYDEGEERNRGNFPPRFSGRQFPNYSSELNVNALELEDSALYLCASSVDRGGRITEAFFGQGTRLTVV.

This clonotype was found many times. The V and J genes are TRBV6-1 and TRBJ1-1; D is ambiguous. This CDR3 has 11 residues. V was clipped by 8 bases and J by 6 bases, with 10 bases between them. Germline V gene lookup returns CDR1 MNHNS and CDR2 SASEGT. The CDR3 loop is CASLRESEAFF. The CDR3, as DNA: TGTGCCAGCCTGAGGGAATCTGAAGCTTTCTTT.

V and J are TRBV9 and TRBJ2-1, with 11 bases aligning to TRBD2. The junction had 4 bases not matched to a gene; V was cut back by 0 bases and J by 2 bases. Germline-derived CDR1 and CDR2 are SGDLS and YYNGEE. The CDR3 runs to 17 residues. The CDR3 loop is CASSVVVAGGTYNEQFF. CDR3 in DNA: TGTGCCAGCAGCGTAGTGGTAGCGGGAGGGACCTACAATGAGCAGTTCTTC.

The gene calls are TRBV21-1 and TRBJ2-4; the table calls TRBD1, which could not be checked here. TRBV21-1 is listed as a pseudogene. There are 20 residues in the CDR3. The CDR3 DNA follows: TGTGCCAGCAGCAAAGCCTTAGACGGGACAGGCAATCTAGCCAAAAACATTCAGTACTTC. Protein: CASSKALDGTGNLAKNIQYF.

This clonotype was seen only a few times. The V and J genes are TRBV29-1 and TRBJ2-1; 9 bases are shared with TRBD2. Per the germline V gene, CDR1 is SQVTM and CDR2 is ANQGSEA. The CDR3 spans 18 residues. J was trimmed by 2 bases and V by 0 bases; bases with no gene match: 11. The CDR3 protein is CSVEDLGSGGPTYNEQFF. CDR3 bases: TGCAGCGTTGAAGATCTGGGTAGCGGGGGCCCTACCTACAATGAGCAGTTCTTC.

V gene TRBV4-1 combines with J gene TRBJ2-1; 10 nucleotides agree with TRBD1. Germline CDR1 and CDR2: MGHRA and YSYEKL. V lost 4 bases, J lost 7 bases, and 7 bases stayed unmatched. This CDR3 is 15 amino acids long. This chain's CDR3 is CASSLGTGAGNEQFF. The CDR3 region has the DNA TGCGCCAGCAGCCTCGGGACAGGGGCGGGTAATGAGCAGTTCTTC.

The chain employs TRBV7-8 and TRBJ2-7, with D unclear. This CDR3 has 14 residues. V lost 2 bases and J 2 bases, leaving 10 bases between the germline ends. In germline, CDR1 is SGHVS, CDR2 FQNEAQ. This chain's CDR3 is CASSLTVYPYEQYV. The CDR3 DNA follows: TGTGCCAGCAGCTTAACGGTCTACCCCTACGAGCAGTACGTC.

This clonotype showed up just a few times. V gene TRBV4-1 combines with J gene TRBJ2-5; 11 bases agree with TRBD1. The germline CDR1 and CDR2 sequences are MGHRA and YSYEKL. The CDR3 extends over 16 amino acids. The V segment lost 0 bases and the J segment 5 bases; nucleotides outside the gene matches: 5. The CDR3 loop is CASSQEGQGASETQYF. As DNA, the CDR3 is TGCGCCAGCAGCCAAGAAGGACAGGGGGCCAGTGAGACCCAGTACTTC.

This clonotype came up a few times. The V gene is TRBV7-8, the J gene TRBJ2-1; 15 positions agree with TRBD2. Germline CDR1 SGHVS, CDR2 FQNEAQ. CDR3 length equals 19 residues. After removal of 1 base from V and 2 bases from J, the junction contained 6 bases not matched to a gene. CDR3: CASSLVVGLAGGPYNEQFF. The DNA for the CDR3 is TGTGCCAGCAGCTTAGTAGTCGGACTAGCGGGGGGGCCCTACAATGAGCAGTTCTTC.

The chain employs TRBV27 and TRBJ2-7; D remains unclear. This CDR3 contains 14 residues. Germline-derived CDR1 and CDR2 are MNHEY and SMNVEV (reference sequence). V was clipped by 6 bases and J by 4 bases, with 16 bases between them. CDR3: CASRKRVAGYEQYF. Here the CDR3 DNA reads TGTGCCAGCAGAAAAAGGGTCGCAGGTTACGAGCAGTACTTC.

V is TRBV7-6 and J is TRBJ2-7; D might be TRBD1 (6 bases). Germline CDR1 and CDR2: SGHVS and FNYEAQ. The CDR3 is 16 residues long. With 4 bases removed from V and 3 bases from J, the gap between germline ends came to 19 bases. CDR3 sequence (DNA): TGTGCCAGCAGCTCCCGCCCCCCGGGACATCTCTACGAGCAGTACTTC. It is translated as CASSSRPPGHLYEQYF.

This clonotype was counted a few times. The chain links TRBV6-2 or TRBV6-3 to TRBJ2-1, with no clear D. CDR3 length: 17 amino acids. V was pared by 5 bases and J by 2 bases, with 19 bases between. Germline assignment: CDR1 MNHEY and CDR2 SVGEGT. The chain's CDR3 is CASSPGILGPPYNEQFF. The CDR3 DNA reads as TGTGCCAGCAGTCCCGGTATATTGGGCCCGCCCTACAATGAGCAGTTCTTC.